The 5 T cell receptor beta chains below come from one sample, sequenced in a study of response to subunit inactivated influenza vaccine. TCRdb used MiXCR to reprocess the RT-PCR reads, holding one entry per CDR3 protein. The sample includes around 530,000 distinct CDR3 sequences, about 17% of them seen just once. This specimen was CD4+ T cells sorted from PBMCs, taken approximately 25 months after vaccination. The receptors originated from a man between 50 and 70 years old who received an inactivated influenza vaccine.

The chain has TRBV6-1 and TRBJ1-2; D is possibly TRBD1 (6 bases). CDR3 length: 18 residues. V lost 6 bases to trimming and J lost 5 bases, with 28 bases between them. From germline, CDR1 is MNHNS and CDR2 SASEGT. This CDR3 reads CASSGTRRLGAQRYGYTF. As DNA, the CDR3 is TGTGCCAGCAGCGGAACGCGGAGGTTGGGGGCGCAACGGTATGGCTACACCTTC.

This clonotype was counted only a few times. The chain combines TRBV12-3 or TRBV12-4 with TRBJ1-1; TRBD1 agrees at 10 bases. The CDR3 is made up of 14 amino acids. V was pared by 6 bases and J by 4 bases, with 5 bases of the junction left unmatched. The DNA of the CDR3 is TGTGCCAGCAGGCCGACAGGGGGCAGCACTGAAGCTTTCTTT. It yields the protein CASRPTGGSTEAFF.

In its sample, this clonotype was seen a few times. This chain uses TRBV6-1 with TRBJ2-3, with 12 bases lining up with TRBD1. The CDR3 is 14 amino acids. CDR1 and CDR2 (germline): MNHNS, SASEGT. Trimming took 11 bases from V and 2 from J; bases not matched to a gene: 5. CDR3 sequence (DNA): TGTGCCGGGGACAGGGGGCTCAACACAGATACGCAGTATTTT. Translating gives CAGDRGLNTDTQYF.

This clonotype was recorded many times. The rearrangement uses TRBV5-6 and TRBJ2-5, with D uncertain. The CDR3 is 16 residues long. In germline, CDR1 is SGHDT, CDR2 YYEEEE. Trimming shortened V by 3 bases and J by 4 bases, and 19 bases separated the two germline ends. Written as DNA, the CDR3 is TGTGCCAGCAGCTCGCAATTCCTAGGATTCGGAGAGACCCAGTACTTC. Amino acid sequence: CASSSQFLGFGETQYF.

This clonotype was detected a few times. The chain links TRBV6-1 to TRBJ2-7; D might be TRBD1 or TRBD2, each matching 5 bases. Germline-derived CDR1 and CDR2 are MNHNS and SASEGT. This CDR3 spans 16 amino acids. Trimming stripped 6 bases from V and 6 bases from J, with 24 bases between. CDR3 sequence (DNA): TGTGCCAGCAGAGAGGGACCGCGCGTACCCTACCCCGAGCAGTACTTC. Translated, it gives CASREGPRVPYPEQYF.